The source of this T cell receptor beta chain is a study of blood T cell repertoires in COVID-19. The overall study: Samples came from the United States, Italy and Spain, spanning acute and convalescent COVID-19.

The CDR3 contains 13 residues. CDR1 is SGHTA, CDR2 FQGTGA, per germline. The V end was cut by 5 bases, the J end by 9 bases, with 14 bases between. Profiled with immunoSEQ multiplex PCR; TCRdb holds only in-frame clones, not every one. The sample contains fewer than 100,000 clones, 70% to 90% of which appear only once. The material sequenced was peripheral blood. The V and J genes are TRBV7-3 and TRBJ2-1, with a weak D call TRBD2 (5 bases). The sequence was obtained from a man between 65 and 80 years old with acute or convalescent COVID-19. CDR3 in DNA: TGTGCCAGCAGCCCCGGAAACCGGGGTGAGCAGTTCTTC. Amino acids: CASSPGNRGEQFF.